These T cell receptor beta chains were read from a single sample in a study of shared clonotypes between healthy human individuals. The assay was immunoSEQ multiplex PCR, and TCRdb's table has in-frame clones only and misses some. The sample comprises millions of clones, 85% to 95% of which are singletons, and 0.9% to 1.4% rests with the top ten. Source material: naive CD8+ T cells sorted from blood. The receptors originated from a man between 18 and 29 years old in good health. Each CDR3 is given with its conserved first and last residue. The D gene is left open where the match is weak. A row's size may be missing; if present it is once, few, many or a size class.

CASSQQGVYEAFF,TGTGCCAGCAGCCAACAGGGAGTCTATGAAGCTTTCTTT,TRBV27,TRBJ1-1,-,-
CASSIAGTHNGYTF,TGTGCCAGCAGCATAGCCGGGACTCATAATGGCTACACCTTC,TRBV21-1,TRBJ1-2,-,-
CASSFGGGGSGYTF,TGTGCCAGCAGCTTCGGAGGGGGAGGGAGCGGCTACACCTTC,TRBV5-4,TRBJ1-2,-,-
CASSVVAGNPLASTDTQYF,TGTGCCAGCAGCGTAGTCGCGGGAAATCCCCTCGCAAGCACAGATACGCAGTATTTT,TRBV9,TRBJ2-3,-,-
CASSLVGQGAETQYF,TGTGCCAGCAGCTTAGTGGGACAGGGGGCAGAGACCCAGTACTTC,TRBV7-9,TRBJ2-5,TRBD1,-
CASSMALAGVQETQYF,TGTGCCAGTAGTATGGCCCTAGCGGGGGTCCAAGAGACCCAGTACTTC,TRBV19,TRBJ2-5,TRBD2,-
CASSFQGWKNTEAFF,TGTGCCAGCAGCTTTCAGGGGTGGAAAAACACTGAAGCTTTCTTT,TRBV13,TRBJ1-1,-,-
CASSPHAGTSPLHF,TGTGCCAGCAGCCCCCACGCGGGGACTTCACCCCTCCACTTT,TRBV7-8,TRBJ1-6,-,-
CASSYSNEYEQYF,TGTGCCAGCAGTTACTCGAATGAGTACGAGCAGTACTTC,TRBV6-5,TRBJ2-7,-,-
CASSFFETQYF,TGTGCCAGCAGTTTCTTTGAGACCCAGTACTTC,TRBV28,TRBJ2-5,-,-
CATNRGGVDYGNTIYF,TGTGCCACTAACCGGGGAGGGGTGGATTATGGAAACACCATATATTTT,TRBV10-3,TRBJ1-3,-,-
CASLTREAHNEQFF,TGTGCCAGCCTGACTAGGGAGGCGCACAATGAGCAGTTCTTC,TRBV2,TRBJ2-1,-,-
CASVAGLASLNEQFF,TGTGCCAGCGTGGCCGGACTAGCCTCCTTAAATGAGCAGTTCTTC,TRBV2,TRBJ2-1,TRBD2,-
CASSLEPFRGHTDTQYF,TGTGCCAGCAGCTTAGAGCCCTTTCGGGGCCACACAGATACGCAGTATTTT,TRBV7-9,TRBJ2-3,-,-
CASSQDGVGQGVYEQYF,TGCGCCAGCAGCCAAGATGGGGTGGGACAGGGCGTATACGAGCAGTACTTC,TRBV4-3,TRBJ2-7,TRBD1,-
CASSPLGAGQQYF,TGTGCCAGCAGCCCATTGGGGGCAGGACAGCAGTACTTC,TRBV14,TRBJ2-7,-,-
CASTLTGTGSNEQFF,TGTGCCAGCACCCTGACCGGGACGGGGAGCAATGAGCAGTTCTTC,TRBV6-6,TRBJ2-1,-,-
CASSIDSSAYEQYF,TGTGCCAGTAGTATAGATAGCAGTGCCTACGAGCAGTACTTC,TRBV19,TRBJ2-7,-,-
CASSHQGSYEQYF,TGTGCCAGTAGCCATCAGGGATCCTACGAGCAGTACTTC,TRBV19,TRBJ2-7,-,-
CASSLTGQLNQPQHF,TGCGCCAGCAGCCTAACCGGACAGCTCAATCAGCCCCAGCATTTT,TRBV4-1,TRBJ1-5,-,-
CASSLGTEGVYEQYF,TGCGCCAGCAGCCTGGGGACAGAGGGGGTTTACGAGCAGTACTTC,TRBV4-1,TRBJ2-7,TRBD1,once
CASSDEASVYGYTF,TGTGCCAGCAGCGATGAGGCCAGCGTCTATGGCTACACCTTC,TRBV5-6,TRBJ1-2,-,-
CASSPSATLNGEQYF,TGTGCCAGCAGCCCCAGCGCTACCCTAAATGGCGAGCAGTACTTC,TRBV11-2,TRBJ2-7,-,once
CASSVEWSNYGYTF,TGTGCCAGCAGCGTCGAATGGTCAAACTATGGCTACACCTTC,TRBV9,TRBJ1-2,-,-
CASLRPGDTGELFF,TGTGCCAGCCTAAGGCCAGGAGACACCGGGGAGCTGTTTTTT,TRBV11-2,TRBJ2-2,-,-
CATTHGGGAPSTDTQYF,TGTGCCACCACTCATGGCGGGGGGGCCCCAAGCACAGATACGCAGTATTTT,TRBV6-9,TRBJ2-3,TRBD2,-
CASSDPSLAVDSYNEQFF,TGTGCCAGCAGTGATCCCTCCTTAGCGGTAGACTCCTACAATGAGCAGTTCTTC,TRBV2,TRBJ2-1,-,-
CASSLTGFEQYF,TGCGCCAGCAGCTTGACAGGTTTCGAGCAGTACTTC,TRBV5-1,TRBJ2-7,-,-
CASSQGELSNEQFF,TGCGCCAGCAGCCAAGGAGAACTGTCAAATGAGCAGTTCTTC,TRBV4-1,TRBJ2-1,-,once
CASTIDGGGETQYF,TGTGCCAGCACCATAGACGGAGGGGGAGAGACCCAGTACTTC,TRBV6-5,TRBJ2-5,-,-
CASTQTGYTEAFF,TGTGCCAGTACTCAGACAGGATACACTGAAGCTTTCTTT,TRBV19,TRBJ1-1,-,-
CASSPRSDNEQFF,TGCGCCAGCAGCCCTCGATCAGACAATGAGCAGTTCTTC,TRBV4-1,TRBJ2-1,-,-
CASSVGGSQETQYF,TGTGCCAGCAGCGTAGGGGGAAGCCAAGAGACCCAGTACTTC,TRBV9,TRBJ2-5,-,-
CAIGQGINTEAFF,TGCGCCATCGGACAGGGCATAAACACTGAAGCTTTCTTT,TRBV4-1,TRBJ1-1,TRBD1,-
CASSSGQGIEQYF,TGTGCCAGCAGCTCCGGACAGGGGATCGAGCAGTACTTC,TRBV11-2,TRBJ2-7,TRBD1,-
CAYDPPTDTQYF,TGTGCCTACGACCCCCCCACAGATACGCAGTATTTT,TRBV30,TRBJ2-3,-,-
CASSYEGSETQYF,TGTGCCAGCAGTTATGAGGGAAGTGAGACCCAGTACTTC,TRBV28,TRBJ2-5,-,-
CASSYRPGQGTGANVLTF,TGCGCCAGCAGCTACCGACCGGGACAGGGGACTGGGGCCAACGTCCTGACTTTC,TRBV4-1,TRBJ2-6,TRBD1,once
CASSLGLNTEAFF,TGTGCCAGCAGCCTCGGACTGAACACTGAAGCTTTCTTT,TRBV27,TRBJ1-1,-,-
CASSLTSSGSQYF,TGTGCCAGCAGCTTAACCTCTAGCGGGAGCCAGTATTTT,TRBV7-6,TRBJ2-3,TRBD2,-
CASSQAGGYGYTF,TGCGCCAGCAGCCAAGCGGGCGGCTATGGCTACACCTTC,TRBV4-3,TRBJ1-2,-,-
CASSSTDRVNEQYF,TGTGCCAGCAGTTCGACGGACAGGGTGAACGAGCAGTACTTC,TRBV5-6,TRBJ2-7,TRBD1,-
CASSSGQWNSPLHF,TGTGCCAGCAGTTCGGGACAGTGGAATTCACCCCTCCACTTT,TRBV2,TRBJ1-6,TRBD1,-
CASSGQASGELFF,TGTGCCAGCAGCGGACAGGCCTCCGGGGAGCTGTTTTTT,TRBV9,TRBJ2-2,-,-
CASSEGASGGSGETQYF,TGTGCCAGCAGCGAAGGGGCTAGCGGAGGGAGCGGGGAGACCCAGTACTTC,TRBV9,TRBJ2-5,TRBD2,-
CASSMELETGELFF,TGTGCCAGTAGTATGGAACTGGAGACCGGGGAGCTGTTTTTT,TRBV19,TRBJ2-2,-,-
CASSLLAGGGETQYF,TGTGCCAGCAGCTTACTAGCGGGGGGCGGAGAGACCCAGTACTTC,TRBV11-2,TRBJ2-5,TRBD2,-
CAILRDRLGDTQYF,TGTGCCATCCTCCGGGACAGGCTGGGAGATACGCAGTATTTT,TRBV10-3,TRBJ2-3,TRBD1,-
CASSPLVGREQYF,TGTGCCAGCAGCCCTCTCGTGGGGCGCGAGCAGTACTTC,TRBV7-6,TRBJ2-7,-,-
CASSQGPPGSYYEQYF,TGCGCCAGCAGCCAGGGTCCTCCGGGCTCGTACTACGAGCAGTACTTC,TRBV4-1,TRBJ2-7,-,-
CATSRGTGGWETQYF,TGTGCCACCAGCAGAGGAACAGGGGGCTGGGAGACCCAGTACTTC,TRBV15,TRBJ2-5,TRBD1,-
CSVVSLAGGYEQYF,TGCAGCGTTGTATCTCTAGCGGGGGGTTACGAGCAGTACTTC,TRBV29-1,TRBJ2-7,TRBD2,-
CASSDNSPVYF,TGTGCCAGCAGCGATAACAGCCCCGTCTACTTC,TRBV7-9,TRBJ2-4,-,-
CAFGLAASYNEQFF,TGTGCTTTCGGACTAGCGGCATCCTACAATGAGCAGTTCTTC,TRBV30,TRBJ2-1,TRBD2,-
CASSVSADDLYQHF,TGTGCCAGCAGCGTTAGTGCGGACGATTTATACCAGCATTTT,TRBV9,TRBJ1-5,-,-
CASSLTGGSTEAFF,TGTGCCAGCAGCTTAACAGGGGGAAGTACTGAAGCTTTCTTT,TRBV11-3,TRBJ1-1,TRBD1,-
CASSKPDSFQETQYF,TGTGCCAGCAGCAAACCCGATTCCTTCCAAGAGACCCAGTACTTC,TRBV21-1,TRBJ2-5,-,-
CASGAGTGDVGETQYF,TGTGCCAGCGGAGCCGGGACAGGGGATGTTGGAGAGACCCAGTACTTC,TRBV5-4,TRBJ2-5,TRBD1,-